Below are 9 T cell receptor beta chains sequenced from a single sample in a study of control samples from healthy donors and cancer patients. Clones were sequenced by immunoSEQ multiplex PCR, and TCRdb holds only the in-frame ones, with some missing. Of roughly 150,000 clones in the sample, just over 85% are singletons; the top ten hold approximately 1.8%. Material for sequencing was blood. The source is a man between 18 and 29 years old in good health.

This chain connects TRBV11-3 to TRBJ2-1, with 10 bases that match TRBD1. The CDR3 extends over 15 amino acids. V was pared by 5 bases and J by 7 bases, with 8 bases of the junction left unmatched. CDR1 is SGHNT and CDR2 is YENEEA in the germline V gene. CDR3 sequence reads: CASSTRQGAFNEQFF. As DNA, the CDR3 is TGTGCCAGCAGCACCCGACAGGGGGCTTTTAATGAGCAGTTCTTC.

V and J are TRBV3-1 (or the pseudogene TRBV3-2) and TRBJ2-2, with D unclear. Germline V CDR1 and CDR2: LGHDT, YNNKEL (reference sequence). Between the trimmed V and J ends, which lost 4 bases and 4 bases, there was a span of 4 bases. This CDR3 region has 12 residues. Here the CDR3 DNA reads TGTGCCAGCAGCCCAGTCACCGGGGAGCTGTTTTTT. Translation: CASSPVTGELFF.

V and J are TRBV5-5 and TRBJ1-5; no firm D call. There are 15 residues in the CDR3. Trimming took off 4 bases at V and 0 bases at J, with 11 bases between the two ends. Germline-derived CDR1 and CDR2 are SGHKS and YYEKEE (reference sequence). CDR3 region: CASSRRPDSNQPQHF. The CDR3 nucleotides read TGTGCCAGCAGCCGTAGACCGGATAGCAATCAGCCCCAGCATTTT.

The chain recombines TRBV6-1 with TRBJ2-7; D perhaps matches TRBD1 (6 bases). The length of the CDR3 is 15 residues. The V end lost 3 bases, the J end lost 3 bases, and 15 bases lay between the germline ends. The germline gives CDR1 MNHNS, CDR2 SASEGT. CDR3 coding DNA: TGTGCCAGCAGTGACCCGAGGACAGCCAGCTACGAGCAGTACTTC. Translating gives CASSDPRTASYEQYF.

The chain uses TRBV3-1 (or the pseudogene TRBV3-2) and TRBJ2-1, with 7 positions matching TRBD1. Trimming cost V 0 bases and J 9 bases; bases outside gene matches: 11. Germline CDR1 LGHDT, CDR2 YNNKEL (reference sequence). This CDR3 has 16 amino acids. CDR3 nucleotide sequence: TGTGCCAGCAGCCAAGAAGGGGGCCCATCTACAGGTGAGCAGTTCTTC. Protein sequence: CASSQEGGPSTGEQFF.

The chain recombines TRBV5-5 with TRBJ1-1; weak D call: TRBD1 (5 bases). V gave up 1 base and J gave up 4 bases, with 14 bases separating them. Germline V gene data show CDR1 as SGHKS and CDR2 as YYEKEE (reference sequence). This CDR3 is built from 15 residues. The chain's CDR3 is CASSLRFGGITEAFF. CDR3 DNA sequence: TGTGCCAGCAGCTTGAGGTTCGGGGGGATCACTGAAGCTTTCTTT. The full variable domain, with the rest looked up from reference TRBV5-5 and TRBJ1-1, is DAGVTQSPTHLIKTRGQQVTLRCSPISGHKSVSWYQQVLGQGPQFIFQYYEKEERGRGNFPDRFSARQFPNYSSELNVNALLLGDSALYLCASSLRFGGITEAFFGQGTRLTVV.

This rearrangement joins TRBV6-6 to TRBJ2-1; D is tentatively TRBD1 or TRBD2 (6 bases each). V lost 5 bases and J lost 5, with 16 bases in between. The germline V gene has CDR1 MNHNY and CDR2 SVGAGI (reference sequence). This CDR3 has 15 residues. Here the CDR3 reads CASSDSRGPNNEQFF. CDR3 nucleotides: TGTGCCAGCAGTGATAGCCGGGGGCCTAACAATGAGCAGTTCTTC.

V is TRBV11-3 and J is TRBJ2-7; tentative D call: TRBD1 (5 bases). Germline V gene data show CDR1 as SGHNT and CDR2 as YENEEA. The CDR3 extends over 14 amino acids. Trimming left V 3 bases short and J 6 bases short, with 15 bases between. DNA of the CDR3: TGTGCCAGCAGCTTGGGGCAGGCTGGCGGCGAGCAGTACTTC. This translates into CASSLGQAGGEQYF.

The chain uses TRBV28 and TRBJ2-5, with D perhaps TRBD2 (5 bases). Germline CDR1 is MDHEN and CDR2 is SYDVKM. This CDR3 has 16 amino acids. Trimming took off 9 bases at V and 4 bases at J, with 24 bases between the two ends. The CDR3 reads CARNVRTLRTGETQYF. For the CDR3, the DNA is TGTGCCAGGAATGTACGGACCCTACGGACTGGAGAGACCCAGTACTTC.